The clone carrying this T cell receptor beta chain was seen only a few times. Its antigen is unidentified. The V end lost 1 base, the J end lost 2 bases, and 12 bases lay between the germline ends. CDR3 length: 16 residues. CDR1 and CDR2 from the germline V gene are SQVTM and ANQGSEA. The data belong to a study of beta chain features in type 1 diabetes. Whole-study findings and limits: The study found that naive, central memory and Treg TCRB repertoires appeared more similar in patients than in healthy donors. Shorter TCRB CDR3s, moderately but significantly so, were found in Type 1 diabetes patients in all four CD4+ subsets.

Of the isolated RNA, all was reverse transcribed, and so the sequenced material was expressed TCRB transcripts. Average reads for naive, central memory and regulatory T cell samples were several million. TCRdb's copy holds only in-frame clones and misses some; the assay was immunoSEQ multiplex PCR. The table records 250,000 to 300,000 clones, roughly 24% of them present only once. The collection from each donor was one heparinised blood draw averaging roughly 0.11 L. CD45RO/CCR7/CD25/CD127/CD95/CD27 sorting isolated CD4+ naive, central memory, regulatory and stem cell-like memory cells. The sequence was obtained from a woman in her twenties or thirties with type 1 diabetes. The V gene is TRBV29-1, the J gene TRBJ2-6, with a weak D call TRBD1 (6 bases). The sequenced sample consisted of naive CD4+ T cells from blood. CDR3 sequence reads: CSVEGQGRTGANVLTF. The CDR3 DNA is TGCAGCGTTGAAGGTCAGGGGCGCACTGGGGCCAACGTCCTGACTTTC.